These 26 T cell receptor beta chains came from one sample sequenced in a study of OX40 agonist ivuxolimab in advanced cancers. The protocol was immunoSEQ multiplex PCR, while the TCRdb copy is restricted to in-frame clones and leaves out a portion. The sample lists around 22,000 clones, around 83% occurring once. Material: CD4+ or CD8+ T cells sorted from blood, obtained in a trial of the OX40 agonist ivuxolimab. The receptors derive from an adult with an advanced solid tumor such as melanoma, head and neck, liver or kidney cancer.

The gene calls are TRBV19 and TRBJ1-1; D is undetermined. Germline values: CDR1 LNHDA, CDR2 SQIVND (reference sequence). Trimming removed 2 bases at V and 1 base at J, with 5 bases between. The CDR3 is 13 amino acids. The CDR3 region has the DNA TGTGCCAGTAGTATAAACGGGAACACTGAAGCTTTCTTT. Protein sequence: CASSINGNTEAFF.

The chain has TRBV18 and TRBJ2-3, with D unclear. Germline values: CDR1 KGHSH, CDR2 LQKENI. V gave up 2 bases and J gave up 2 bases, with 11 bases separating them. There are 15 residues in the CDR3. The CDR3 DNA sequence: TGTGCCAGCTCACCAGGAACACTACCCACAGATACGCAGTATTTT. As protein: CASSPGTLPTDTQYF.

This chain uses TRBV10-3 with TRBJ2-1, with D possibly TRBD2 on 7 matching bases. Germline CDR1 is ENHRY and CDR2 is SYGVKD. The CDR3 is 14 amino acids. The V end lost 4 bases, the J end lost 6 bases, and 13 bases lay between the germline ends. CDR3 nucleotide sequence: TGTGCCATCAGTGTCCAGGGAGGGGGCAATGAGCAGTTCTTC. This encodes CAISVQGGGNEQFF.

The chain employs TRBV27 and TRBJ2-5, with 11 bases aligning to TRBD2. The CDR3 extends over 16 amino acids. Germline CDR1 reads MNHEY; CDR2 reads SMNVEV (reference sequence). After removal of 5 bases from V and 1 base from J, the junction contained 6 bases not matched to a gene. The CDR3 region is CASSGLAGGIQETQYF. In DNA form, the CDR3 reads TGTGCCAGCAGTGGGCTAGCGGGGGGCATCCAAGAGACCCAGTACTTC.

The V and J genes are TRBV5-1 and TRBJ2-7, with D perhaps matching TRBD2 (6 bases). Trimming shortened V by 4 bases and J by 4 bases, and 18 bases separated the two germline ends. From germline, CDR1 is SGHRS and CDR2 YFSETQ. This CDR3 has 15 residues. The DNA for the CDR3 is TGCGCCAGCAGCCCGGCCGGGAGCGTGAGTTACGAGCAGTACTTC. Translation gives CASSPAGSVSYEQYF.

The chain couples TRBV19 to TRBJ2-7; the D call may be TRBD1 or TRBD2 (5 bases each). CDR1 and CDR2 (germline): LNHDA, SQIVND (reference sequence). The V gene lost 5 bases and the J gene lost 3 bases, with 14 bases spanning the gap. The CDR3 is 14 residues long. CDR3 sequence: CASSPRGPSYEQYF. The CDR3 nucleotides read TGTGCCAGTAGTCCCCGGGGACCTAGCTACGAGCAGTACTTC.

V is TRBV5-4 and J is TRBJ2-2; TRBD2 aligns across 8 bases. Unmatched junction bases numbered 4, after V lost 2 bases and J lost 4 bases. The CDR3 extends over 15 amino acids. Germline V gene lookup returns CDR1 SGHNT and CDR2 YYREEE (reference sequence). CDR3 coding DNA: TGTGCCAGCAGCTTCGGGCTAGCGGGCACCGGGGAGCTGTTTTTT. Translation gives CASSFGLAGTGELFF.

The chain links TRBV10-2 to TRBJ1-5; D uncertain. This CDR3 is 13 amino acids long. The germline V gene has CDR1 WSHSY and CDR2 SAAADI. V gave up 6 bases and J gave up 2 bases, with 8 bases separating them. In nucleotides, the CDR3 is TGCGCCAGCAGGGGTGGGGGCAATCAGCCCCAGCATTTT. Translation: CASRGGGNQPQHF.

The gene calls are TRBV30 and TRBJ1-2; TRBD1 might be the D (5 bases). Per germline, CDR1 GTSNPN and CDR2 SVGIG (reference sequence). V lost 0 bases to trimming and J lost 6 bases, with 14 bases between them. The CDR3 covers 14 residues. CDR3 sequence: CAWSVPRESDGYTF. The CDR3 DNA reads as TGTGCCTGGAGTGTACCCAGGGAGTCCGATGGCTACACCTTC.

The DNA for the CDR3 is TGCGCCAGCAGCATCGGTGGGGACTCTGGAAACACCATATATTTT. It translates to CASSIGGDSGNTIYF. The rearrangement uses TRBV5-1 and TRBJ1-3, with D unresolved. The germline gives CDR1 SGHRS, CDR2 YFSETQ. This CDR3 is built from 15 residues. Trimming removed 4 bases at V and 0 bases at J, with 11 bases between.

Only a few counts were recorded for this clone. The CDR3, as DNA: TGTGCCAGTAGGGACAGCCCGATCACTGAAGCTTTCTTT. Protein sequence: CASRDSPITEAFF. This rearrangement joins TRBV19 to TRBJ1-1, with TRBD1 as a possible D gene (6 bases). CDR3 length: 13 amino acids. V was clipped by 6 bases and J by 4 bases, with 12 bases between them. Germline CDR1 is LNHDA and CDR2 is SQIVND (reference sequence).

Points on this clone: The sample holds other DNA sequences that translate to the same CDR3. J is TRBJ2-2 and V is TRBV9; D ambiguous. Trimming removed 8 bases from V and 3 bases from J, with 14 bases in between. The CDR3 runs 14 residues. Germline V gene lookup returns CDR1 SGDLS and CDR2 YYNGEE. CDR3 nucleotides: TGTGCCAGTAGCACCGCGGAATACACCGGGGAGCTGTTTTTT. It encodes CASSTAEYTGELFF.

The sample holds a few counts of this clone. V usage is TRBV7-9 and J usage is TRBJ1-1, with D hard to call. This CDR3 is built from 12 residues. Germline CDR1 and CDR2: SEHNR and FQNEAQ (reference sequence). With 5 bases removed from V and 7 bases from J, the gap between germline ends came to 11 bases. The CDR3 coding sequence is TGTGCCAGCAGCGAAACGGGAGATGAAGCTTTCTTT. It translates to CASSETGDEAFF.

The rearrangement links TRBV11-2 to TRBJ2-5, with TRBD2 matching over 8 bases. Germline V lookup: CDR1 SGHAT, CDR2 FQNNGV. CDR3 length equals 17 residues. V shed 3 bases and J 3 bases; nucleotides not matched to a gene: 12. The CDR3 bases are TGTGCCAGCAGCTTTGATCCGGGGGGGCCCGGGGAAGAGACCCAGTACTTC. It is translated as CASSFDPGGPGEETQYF.

The chain uses TRBV2 and TRBJ2-3; no reliable D call. Trimming removed 0 bases at V and 6 bases at J, with 10 bases between. Germline CDR1 SNHLY, CDR2 FYNNEI. This CDR3 has 14 amino acids. CDR3 DNA: TGTGCCAGCAGTGAAGCCCTTCTAGGGGATACGCAGTATTTT. Translating it yields CASSEALLGDTQYF.

This chain uses TRBV25-1 with TRBJ2-1, with 7 bases fitting TRBD2. CDR3 size: 13 residues. V lost 2 bases to trimming and J lost 7 bases; unmatched junction nucleotides: 2. Germline CDR1 reads MGHDK; CDR2 reads SYGVNS. The CDR3 here is CASSEQGLNEQFF. The CDR3, as DNA: TGTGCCAGCAGTGAACAGGGACTAAATGAGCAGTTCTTC.

Written as DNA, the CDR3 is TGTGCCAGCAGCTTGGACAGGGGATCCTACAATGAGCAGTTCTTC. It yields the protein CASSLDRGSYNEQFF. This rearrangement joins TRBV5-4 to TRBJ2-1; 7 positions match TRBD1. The V and J ends lost 0 bases and 1 base, in that order; junction bases with no gene match: 1. This CDR3 region has 15 residues. Germline V gene sequence: CDR1 SGHNT, CDR2 YYREEE (reference sequence).

The table lists this clone with a few counts. CDR3 DNA: TGTGCCAGCATACGGGACTCCGGCTACAATGAGCAGTTCTTC. Its translation: CASIRDSGYNEQFF. J is TRBJ2-1 and V is TRBV6-6, with TRBD2 as a possible D gene (6 bases). The CDR3 runs to 14 residues. The V end lost 7 bases, the J end lost 3 bases, and 13 bases lay between the germline ends. Per germline, CDR1 MNHNY and CDR2 SVGAGI (reference sequence).

The CDR3 DNA follows: TGTGCCAGCAGCCGTAAGGCCGGGGACGACCTCCCCTACGAGCAGTACTTC. Encoded protein: CASSRKAGDDLPYEQYF. This chain links TRBV4-2 with TRBJ2-7; D is tentatively TRBD1 or TRBD2 (5 bases each). The CDR3 has 17 amino acids. Germline lookup yields CDR1 LGHNA and CDR2 YNFKEQ. The ends were cut back, 4 bases at V and 2 bases at J, with 21 bases in the middle.

The chain links TRBV9 to TRBJ2-3, with D hard to call. The germline gives CDR1 SGDLS, CDR2 YYNGEE. V lost 0 bases to trimming and J lost 5 bases, with 7 bases between them. This CDR3 has 13 residues. The chain's CDR3 is CASSVGVIDTQYF. The DNA for the CDR3 is TGTGCCAGCAGCGTAGGGGTGATAGATACGCAGTATTTT.

The V gene is TRBV7-9, the J gene TRBJ2-2; 9 bases are a match to TRBD1. The CDR3 loop spans 15 amino acids. The germline gives CDR1 SEHNR, CDR2 FQNEAQ (reference sequence). Trimming took 1 base from V and 6 from J; bases not matched to a gene: 3. CDR3 protein: CASSLGGQGAGELFF. The CDR3 nucleotides are TGTGCCAGCAGCTTAGGGGGACAGGGCGCCGGGGAGCTGTTTTTT.

V is TRBV28 and J is TRBJ1-4; D is possibly TRBD1 (5 bases). With 7 bases removed from V and 8 bases from J, the gap between germline ends came to 23 bases. The CDR3 consists of 16 residues. Germline assignment: CDR1 MDHEN and CDR2 SYDVKM. In DNA, the CDR3 is TGTGCCAGCACTTCACCGCTAGGTGGGACTTTGGAAAAACTGTTTTTT. Its translation is CASTSPLGGTLEKLFF.

This clone was recorded only once. The V and J genes are TRBV6-4 and TRBJ2-3; 10 nucleotides agree with TRBD2. Germline-derived CDR1 and CDR2 are MRHNA and SNTAGT. V dropped 5 bases and J dropped 4; count of bases not matched to a gene: 6. The CDR3 consists of 15 residues. The CDR3 protein is CASSPSGGAADTQYF. DNA of the CDR3: TGTGCCAGCAGTCCCAGCGGGGGGGCCGCAGATACGCAGTATTTT.

The DNA for the CDR3 is TGTGCCAGCGCGGGACTCCCTTCCAATGAGCAGTTCTTC. It translates to CASAGLPSNEQFF. The V gene is TRBV18, the J gene TRBJ2-1; D may be TRBD2 (6 bases). Germline V gives CDR1 KGHSH, CDR2 LQKENI. V lost 8 bases and J lost 6, with 14 bases in between. This CDR3 comprises 13 residues.

The V gene is TRBV27, the J gene TRBJ1-3; D is unclear. V shed 0 bases and J shed 0 bases, with 12 bases lying between them. The V gene's germline CDR1 is MNHEY and CDR2 SMNVEV (reference sequence). CDR3 length equals 17 residues. This CDR3 is CASSLSLPVDSGNTIYF. CDR3 sequence (DNA): TGTGCCAGCAGTTTATCTCTACCGGTAGACTCTGGAAACACCATATATTTT.

This clone showed up just once. The V and J genes are TRBV5-1 and TRBJ2-7; 10 nucleotides align to TRBD2. V lost 5 bases, J lost 2 bases, and 7 bases stayed unmatched. CDR1 SGHRS and CDR2 YFSETQ come from the germline V gene. The CDR3 runs 15 residues. CDR3 bases: TGCGCCAGCAGAAAAACTAGCGGGACTACCTACGAGCAGTACTTC. It is translated as CASRKTSGTTYEQYF.